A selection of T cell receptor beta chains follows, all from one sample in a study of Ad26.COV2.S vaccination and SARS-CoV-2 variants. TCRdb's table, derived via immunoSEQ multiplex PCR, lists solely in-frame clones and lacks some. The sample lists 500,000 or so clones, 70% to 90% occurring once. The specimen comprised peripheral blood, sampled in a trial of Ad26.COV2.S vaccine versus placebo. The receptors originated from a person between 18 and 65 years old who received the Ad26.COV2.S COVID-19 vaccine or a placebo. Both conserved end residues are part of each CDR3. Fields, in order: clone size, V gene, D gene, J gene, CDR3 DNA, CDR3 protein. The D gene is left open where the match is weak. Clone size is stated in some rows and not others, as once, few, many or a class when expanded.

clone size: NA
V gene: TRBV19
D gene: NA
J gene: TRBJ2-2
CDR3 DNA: TGTGCCAGTAGTATAAGGCCGGGCCCCGGGGAGCTGTTTTTT
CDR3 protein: CASSIRPGPGELFF

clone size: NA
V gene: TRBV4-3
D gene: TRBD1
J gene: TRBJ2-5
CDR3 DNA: TGCGCCAGCAGTATGACAGGGGGTAAGGGGACCCAGTACTTC
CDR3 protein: CASSMTGGKGTQYF

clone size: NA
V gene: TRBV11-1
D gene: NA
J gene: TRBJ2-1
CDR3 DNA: TGTGCCAGCAGCAAAGAGGGGCAGGAGCAGTTCTTC
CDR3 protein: CASSKEGQEQFF

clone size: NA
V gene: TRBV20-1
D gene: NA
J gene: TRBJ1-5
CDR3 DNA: TGCAGTGCTAGTCGGTGGGGGCAGCCCCAGCATTTT
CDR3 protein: CSASRWGQPQHF

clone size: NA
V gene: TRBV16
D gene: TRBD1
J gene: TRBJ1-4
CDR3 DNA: TGTGCCAGCAGCCAACCCAAGGGACAGCTAAATGAAAAACTGTTTTTT
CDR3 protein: CASSQPKGQLNEKLFF

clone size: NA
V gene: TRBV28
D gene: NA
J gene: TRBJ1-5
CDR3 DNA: TGTGCCAGCAGTCCCCCCGACCGGTCCAATCAGCCCCAGCATTTT
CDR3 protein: CASSPPDRSNQPQHF

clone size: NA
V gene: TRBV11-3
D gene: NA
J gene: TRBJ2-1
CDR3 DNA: TGTGCCAGCAGCATGGGACCCCTTTATGAGCAGTTCTTC
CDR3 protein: CASSMGPLYEQFF

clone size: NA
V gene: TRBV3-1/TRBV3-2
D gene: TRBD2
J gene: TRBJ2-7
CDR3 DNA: TGTGCCAGCAGCCAAGCAGTCCCCAGCGGGAGATTCGTGGACGAGCAGTACTTC
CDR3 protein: CASSQAVPSGRFVDEQYF

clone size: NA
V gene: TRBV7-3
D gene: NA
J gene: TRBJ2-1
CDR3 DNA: TGTGCCAGCAGTTTTGGGACCCCTGAGCAGTTCTTC
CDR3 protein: CASSFGTPEQFF

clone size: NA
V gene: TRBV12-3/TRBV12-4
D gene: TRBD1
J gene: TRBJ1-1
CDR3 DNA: TGTGCCAGCAGTTTCCGACAGGGGGGTGAAGCTTTCTTT
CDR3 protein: CASSFRQGGEAFF

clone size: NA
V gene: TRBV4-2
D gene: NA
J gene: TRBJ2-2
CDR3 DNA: TGTGCCAGCAGCCCCCCGGAGGGACCAACTAACACCGGGGAGCTGTTTTTT
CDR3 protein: CASSPPEGPTNTGELFF

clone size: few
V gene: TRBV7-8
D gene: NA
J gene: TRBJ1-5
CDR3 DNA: TGTGCCAGCAGCCCTAAGGTACCCAGCCTTAATCAGCCCCAGCATTTT
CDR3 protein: CASSPKVPSLNQPQHF

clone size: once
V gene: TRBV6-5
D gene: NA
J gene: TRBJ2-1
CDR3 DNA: TGTGCCACCCGTCGGGACATATTAAACAATGAGCAGTTCTTC
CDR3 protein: CATRRDILNNEQFF

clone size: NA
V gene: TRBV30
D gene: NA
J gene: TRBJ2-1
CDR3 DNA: TGTGCCTGGAGTGTTCCGAAGAACCATGAGCAGTTCTTC
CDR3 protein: CAWSVPKNHEQFF

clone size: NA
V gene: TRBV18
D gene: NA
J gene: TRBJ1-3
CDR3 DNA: TGTGCCAGCTCCCCGCAGGGGATCGGAAACACCATATATTTT
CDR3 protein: CASSPQGIGNTIYF

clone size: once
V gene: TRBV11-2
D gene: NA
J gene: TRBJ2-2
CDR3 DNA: TGTGCCAGCAGCTTAGTCGCCGGGGAGCTGTTTTTT
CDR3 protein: CASSLVAGELFF

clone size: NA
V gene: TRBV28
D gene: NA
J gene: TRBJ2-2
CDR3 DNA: TGTGCCAGCAGTTTAGGGGGTCGGGCCGGGGAGCTGTTTTTT
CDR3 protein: CASSLGGRAGELFF

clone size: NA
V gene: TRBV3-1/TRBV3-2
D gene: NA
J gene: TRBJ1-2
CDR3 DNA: TGTGCCAGCAGCCAAGGTCGGGGTAGCTATGGCTACACCTTC
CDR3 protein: CASSQGRGSYGYTF

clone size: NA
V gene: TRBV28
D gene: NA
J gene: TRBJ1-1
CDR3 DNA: TGTGCCACCTCGGTAGGGCGCACTGAAGCTTTCTTT
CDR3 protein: CATSVGRTEAFF

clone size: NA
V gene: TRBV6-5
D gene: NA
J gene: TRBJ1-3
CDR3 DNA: TGTGCCAGCCGCGGCGGCTATTTCTCTGGAAACACCATATATTTT
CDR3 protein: CASRGGYFSGNTIYF

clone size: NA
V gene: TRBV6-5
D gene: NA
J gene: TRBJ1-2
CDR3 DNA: TGTGCCAGCAGTTACCAGGCGACGGATCCTTATGGCTACACCTTC
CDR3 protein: CASSYQATDPYGYTF

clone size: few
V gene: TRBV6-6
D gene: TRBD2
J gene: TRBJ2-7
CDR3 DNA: TGTGCCAGCAGCCCAGCGGGAGGGTACTCCTACGAGCAGTACTTC
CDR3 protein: CASSPAGGYSYEQYF

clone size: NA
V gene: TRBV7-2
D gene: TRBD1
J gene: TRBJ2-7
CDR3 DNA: TGTGCCAGCAGCTTCGACAGGGGAGTGGACGAGCAGTACTTC
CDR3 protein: CASSFDRGVDEQYF

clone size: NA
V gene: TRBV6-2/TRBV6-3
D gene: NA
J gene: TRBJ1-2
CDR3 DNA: TGTGCCAGCAGCCAGGCGCGGGGCTACACCTTC
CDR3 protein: CASSQARGYTF

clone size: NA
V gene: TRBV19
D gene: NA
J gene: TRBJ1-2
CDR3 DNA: TGTGCCAGTAATGCAGGGGATGGCTACACCTTC
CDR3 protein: CASNAGDGYTF

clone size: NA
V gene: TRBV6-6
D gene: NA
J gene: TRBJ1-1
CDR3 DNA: TGTGCCAGCAGTTGGCCTCCTCCATCTGAAGCTTTCTTT
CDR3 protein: CASSWPPPSEAFF

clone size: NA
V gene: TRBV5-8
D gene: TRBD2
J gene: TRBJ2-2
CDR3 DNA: TGTGCCAGCAGCTTGTCGATGGCCGGGACTACCTTTACCGGGGAGCTGTTTTTT
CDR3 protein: CASSLSMAGTTFTGELFF

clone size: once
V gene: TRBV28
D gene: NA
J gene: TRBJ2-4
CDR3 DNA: TGTGCCAGCAGTGGGGCCCGTGCGACGGCCAAAAACATTCAGTACTTC
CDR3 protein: CASSGARATAKNIQYF

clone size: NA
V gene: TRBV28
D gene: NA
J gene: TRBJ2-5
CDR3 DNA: TGTGCCAGCAGTTTATGGGGGGGGCCCCAAGAGACCCAGTACTTC
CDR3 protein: CASSLWGGPQETQYF

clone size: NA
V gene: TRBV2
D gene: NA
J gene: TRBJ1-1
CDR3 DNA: TGTGCCAGCATGGCGGAACAAGCTTTCTTT
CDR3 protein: CASMAEQAFF

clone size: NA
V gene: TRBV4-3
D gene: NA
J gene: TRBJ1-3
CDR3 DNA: TGCGCCAGCAGCCTAACCTTGGGGAACACCATATATTTT
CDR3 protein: CASSLTLGNTIYF

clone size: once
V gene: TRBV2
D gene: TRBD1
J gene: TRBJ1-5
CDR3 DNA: TGTGCCAGCAGCGTCCTCCAGGGGGGAAGTCAGCCCCAGCATTTT
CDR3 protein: CASSVLQGGSQPQHF

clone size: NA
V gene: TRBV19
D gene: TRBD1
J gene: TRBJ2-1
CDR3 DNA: TGTGCCAGTAGGATTAGGCAGGGGGAGTACAATGAGCAGTTCTTC
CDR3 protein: CASRIRQGEYNEQFF

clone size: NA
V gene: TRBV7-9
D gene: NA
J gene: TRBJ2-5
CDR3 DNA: TGTGCCACCGACAGGACGGGGGATGAGACCCAGTACTTC
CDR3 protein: CATDRTGDETQYF

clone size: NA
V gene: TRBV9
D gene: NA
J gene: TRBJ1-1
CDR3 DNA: TGTGCCAGCAGCGCCACCCTGGGGGACACTGAAGCTTTCTTT
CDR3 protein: CASSATLGDTEAFF

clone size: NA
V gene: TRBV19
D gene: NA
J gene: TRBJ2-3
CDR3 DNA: TGTGCCAGTAGCCAGGCACAGGGAGGGTACACAGATACGCAGTATTTT
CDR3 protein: CASSQAQGGYTDTQYF

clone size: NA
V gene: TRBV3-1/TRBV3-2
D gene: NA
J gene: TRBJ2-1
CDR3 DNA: TGTGCCAGCAGACCGGGACTCCCCGAGTTCTTC
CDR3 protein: CASRPGLPEFF

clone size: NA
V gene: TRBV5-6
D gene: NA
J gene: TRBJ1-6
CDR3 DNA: TGTGCCAGCAGCTTATGGTCAGGGGTTGGTAATTCACCCCTCCACTTT
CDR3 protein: CASSLWSGVGNSPLHF

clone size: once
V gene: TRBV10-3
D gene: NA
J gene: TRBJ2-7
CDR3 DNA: TGTGCCATCAGGGGGACCACTAGCTCCTACGAGCAGTACTTC
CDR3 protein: CAIRGTTSSYEQYF

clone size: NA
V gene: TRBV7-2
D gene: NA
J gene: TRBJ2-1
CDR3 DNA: TGTGCCAGCAGCTCGCCAGGACTGCCCTCCTACAATGAGCAGTTCTTC
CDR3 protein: CASSSPGLPSYNEQFF

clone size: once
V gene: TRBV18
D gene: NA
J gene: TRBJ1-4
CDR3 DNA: TGTGCCAGCTCACCAGAGCGTTCTAATGAAAAACTGTTTTTT
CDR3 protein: CASSPERSNEKLFF

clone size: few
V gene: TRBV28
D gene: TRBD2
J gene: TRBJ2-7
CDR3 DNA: TGTGCCAGCAGTACGGGACTAGCGGTTTACGAGCAGTACTTC
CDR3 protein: CASSTGLAVYEQYF

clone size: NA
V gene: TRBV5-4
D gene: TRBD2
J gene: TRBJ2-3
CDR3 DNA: TGTGCCAGCAGCGAGGGACTAGCGGGAGCTGTTACGCAGTATTTT
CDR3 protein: CASSEGLAGAVTQYF

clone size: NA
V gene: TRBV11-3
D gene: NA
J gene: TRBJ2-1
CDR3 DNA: TGTGCCAGCAGCTTACCCGACCCGGACAATGAGCAGTTCTTC
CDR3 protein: CASSLPDPDNEQFF

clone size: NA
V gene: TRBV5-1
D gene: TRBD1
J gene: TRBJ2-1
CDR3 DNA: TGCGCCAGCAGGAATCCGGGACAGGGGAACAATGAGCAGTTCTTC
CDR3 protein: CASRNPGQGNNEQFF

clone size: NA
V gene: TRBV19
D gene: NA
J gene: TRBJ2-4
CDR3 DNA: TGTGCCAGTAGGTCGGGTCCAAGTGTCCTGGGGAACATTCAGTACTTC
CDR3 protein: CASRSGPSVLGNIQYF

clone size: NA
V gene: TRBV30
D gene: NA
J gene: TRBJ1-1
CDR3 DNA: TGTGCCTGGAGATGGGGGGACGGGTACGCTTTCTTT
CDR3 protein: CAWRWGDGYAFF

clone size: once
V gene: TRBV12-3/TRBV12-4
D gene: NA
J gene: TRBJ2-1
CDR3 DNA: TGTGCCAGCAGCCTACCTTCAGGTGAGCAGTTCTTC
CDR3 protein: CASSLPSGEQFF

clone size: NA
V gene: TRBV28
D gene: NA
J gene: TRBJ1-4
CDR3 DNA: TGTGCCAGCAGTTTTGATGTCCCGGGCGGAAAACTGTTTTTT
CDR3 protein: CASSFDVPGGKLFF

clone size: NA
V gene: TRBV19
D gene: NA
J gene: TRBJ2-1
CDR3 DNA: TGTGCCAGTAGTATGCCGGGAGCTGGAAGGCGCAATGAGCAGTTCTTC
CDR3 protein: CASSMPGAGRRNEQFF

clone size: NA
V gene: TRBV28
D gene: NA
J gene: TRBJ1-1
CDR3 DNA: TGTGCCAGCAGCCAGAGGTTCGAAGCTTTCTTT
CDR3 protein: CASSQRFEAFF

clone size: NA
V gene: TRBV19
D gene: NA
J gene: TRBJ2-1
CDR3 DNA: TGTGCCAGTAGTATCTGGCAAACAGCCTACAATGAGCAGTTCTTC
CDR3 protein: CASSIWQTAYNEQFF

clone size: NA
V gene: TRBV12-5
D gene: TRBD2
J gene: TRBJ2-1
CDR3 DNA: TGTGCTAGTGGTTTGGTACCCGACACTAGCGGGAGCCCCCGTGAGCAGTTCTTC
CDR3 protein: CASGLVPDTSGSPREQFF

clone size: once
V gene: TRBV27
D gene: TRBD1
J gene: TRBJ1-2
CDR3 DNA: TGTGCCAGTCCGGGACAGGTAAGCTATGGCTACACCTTC
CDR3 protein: CASPGQVSYGYTF

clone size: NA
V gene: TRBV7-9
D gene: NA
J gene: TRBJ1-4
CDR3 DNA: TGTGCCAGCAGCCTTACGGCCGGTGAAAAACTGTTTTTT
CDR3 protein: CASSLTAGEKLFF